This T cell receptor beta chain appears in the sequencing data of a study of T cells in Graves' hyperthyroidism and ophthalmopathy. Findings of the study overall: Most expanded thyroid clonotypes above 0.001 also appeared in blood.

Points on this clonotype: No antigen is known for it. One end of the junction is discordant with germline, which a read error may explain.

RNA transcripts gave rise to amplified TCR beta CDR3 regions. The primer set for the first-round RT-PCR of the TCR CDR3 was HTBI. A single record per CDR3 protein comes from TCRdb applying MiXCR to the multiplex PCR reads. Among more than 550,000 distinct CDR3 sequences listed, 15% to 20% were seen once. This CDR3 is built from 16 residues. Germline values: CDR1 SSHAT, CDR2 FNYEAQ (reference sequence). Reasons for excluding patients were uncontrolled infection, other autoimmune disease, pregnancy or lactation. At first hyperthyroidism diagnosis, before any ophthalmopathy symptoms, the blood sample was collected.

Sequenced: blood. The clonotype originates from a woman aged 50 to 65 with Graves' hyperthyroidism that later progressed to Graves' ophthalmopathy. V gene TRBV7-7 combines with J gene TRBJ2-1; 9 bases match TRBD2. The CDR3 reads CASSSAAGGPYNEQFF. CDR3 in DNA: TGTGCTAGCAGCTCAGCGGCGGGGGGGCCCTACAATGAGCAGTTCTTC.